The rows below give T cell receptor beta chains drawn from one sample of a study of CXCR3-negative and CXCR3-positive naive CD8 T cells. TCRdb reprocessed the 5' RACE reads, keeping one entry per CDR3 protein, no DNA. The sample totals roughly 140,000 distinct CDR3 sequences. Sequenced material: naive CXCR3+ CD8+ T cells from blood. Receptors originate from a human donor in good health. Some clones in this sample may be carry-over from other donors' samples. Each CDR3 is given with its conserved first and last residue.

>TRBV5-6|TRBJ2-6
CASSLGAYSGANVLTF
>TRBV6-2/TRBV6-3|TRBJ2-2
CASTPAGTANTGELFF
>TRBV5-1|TRBJ2-1
CASSPPGQYHNEQFF
>TRBV2|TRBJ2-3
CASSENSLRVPDTQYF
>TRBV7-9|TRBJ2-1
CASSPYRVAYIEQFF
>TRBV5-1|TRBJ2-2
CASSLARVAGTGAGELFF
>TRBV7-9|TRBJ2-7
CASSLRQGAAYEQYF
>TRBV7-9|TRBJ1-5
CASSFGIGNQHQHF
>TRBV18|TRBJ1-1
CASSETGRWDTEAFF
>TRBV6-5|TRBJ2-2
CASSYSARPYGELFF
>TRBV2|TRBJ1-1
CASKTDPDAFF
>TRBV20-1|TRBJ2-7
CSAVTGRVVYEQYF
>TRBV29-1|TRBJ2-7
CSVEQGLQNEQYF
>TRBV7-9|TRBJ2-3
CASSPPSTDTQYF
>TRBV29-1|TRBJ1-2
CSVPDSGARYGYTF
>TRBV9|TRBJ1-4
CASSVEEGVNEKLFF
>TRBV6-2/TRBV6-3|TRBJ2-3
CASSFPGGLAWRGTDTQYF
>TRBV29-1|TRBJ1-1
CSVPGETNTEAFF
>TRBV29-1|TRBJ2-3
CSVEPTPDTQYF
>TRBV5-5|TRBJ1-1
CASSLDGTGWTEAFF
>TRBV12-3/TRBV12-4|TRBJ2-4
CASSPLSNRRGAKNIQYF
>TRBV12-3/TRBV12-4|TRBJ2-2
CASSLGDTGVGELFF
>TRBV18|TRBJ2-2
CASSPVEGWGLAEELFF
>TRBV2|TRBJ2-1
CASSELPGSRVPEQFF
>TRBV28|TRBJ2-2
CASSGEARDTGELFF
>TRBV7-9|TRBJ2-1
CASTHRDRGYNEQFF
>TRBV5-5|TRBJ1-2
CASSRSGTGPSGYYGYTF
>TRBV12-3/TRBV12-4|TRBJ1-4
CASSLIPGNEKLFF
>TRBV5-5|TRBJ2-7
CASSLWDGPREQYF
>TRBV10-3|TRBJ2-1
CAISEETVTGNEQFF
>TRBV7-8|TRBJ2-1
CASWRGANEQFF
>TRBV9|TRBJ2-6
CASSVNRATGANVLTF
>TRBV4-2|TRBJ1-1
CASSQDIMDTEAFF
>TRBV10-1|TRBJ2-3
CASSDWGPAGLTQYF
>TRBV12-3/TRBV12-4|TRBJ2-1
CASSLAASGYNEQFF
>TRBV7-2|TRBJ2-3
CASSLDGSGGPSTDTQYF
>TRBV28|TRBJ2-7
CASTIAGASYEQYF
>TRBV12-3/TRBV12-4|TRBJ1-2
CASSPMKGGTSRGYTF
>TRBV29-1|TRBJ2-3
CSVGDSPTDTQYF
>TRBV28|TRBJ2-4
CASSSYLGGGKNIQYF
>TRBV5-1|TRBJ2-7
CASSDGLAGGTEYEQYF
>TRBV12-3/TRBV12-4|TRBJ2-1
CASSPGGLSSYNEQFF
>TRBV27|TRBJ2-7
CASSRGSAYEQYF